This record looks at one T cell receptor beta chain sequence and its context. Its cognate antigen is unknown. Germline CDR1 reads SNHLY; CDR2 reads FYNNEI. Trimming shortened V by 4 bases and J by 2 bases, and 7 bases separated the two germline ends. The CDR3 length is 13 residues. Assay: immunoSEQ multiplex PCR; the TCRdb copy retains only in-frame clones and omits some. The sample contains about 11,000 clones, approximately 85% of which appear only once. The data derive from a study of T cells in localized non-small cell lung cancer. General study results and limits: Because sequencing included only one region (of the tumor), heterogeneity remains possible. Greater blood T cell density accompanied longer overall survival.

The chain carries TRBV2 and TRBJ2-3, with no clear D. The sequence was collected from a female donor over 55 with stage II lung adenocarcinoma. The material sequenced was peripheral blood mononuclear cells, taken before any cancer treatment. In nucleotides, the CDR3 is TGTGCCAGCAGTGTTACCTTCACAGATACGCAGTATTTT. Its protein is CASSVTFTDTQYF.